The rows below give T cell receptor beta chains drawn from one sample of a study of blood T cell repertoires in COVID-19. Here immunoSEQ multiplex PCR was the method, and the copy in TCRdb shows in-frame clones only, minus some. The sample holds about 68,000 clones; almost 85% are singletons and the top ten take roughly 20%. Material: peripheral blood. All receptors come from a man in his fifties with acute or convalescent COVID-19. Both conserved end residues are part of each CDR3. A D gene is named only where the DNA matches it firmly. Only part of the rows carry a size: once, few, many, or a class if the clone is expanded.

J gene: TRBJ1-6
V gene: TRBV28
clone size: NA
D gene: TRBD1
CDR3 protein: CASSPTGRGGNSPLHF
CDR3 DNA: TGTGCCAGCAGTCCGACAGGGCGAGGCGGTAATTCACCCCTCCACTTT

J gene: TRBJ2-3
V gene: TRBV9
clone size: NA
D gene: TRBD2
CDR3 protein: CASSLTTSGNTDTQYF
CDR3 DNA: TGTGCCAGCAGCTTGACGACTAGCGGAAACACAGATACGCAGTATTTT

J gene: TRBJ1-4
V gene: TRBV7-6
clone size: NA
D gene: TRBD1
CDR3 protein: CASSLGTGGDEKLFF
CDR3 DNA: TGTGCCAGCAGCTTAGGAACAGGGGGCGATGAAAAACTGTTTTTT

J gene: TRBJ2-5
V gene: TRBV24-1
clone size: NA
D gene: TRBD1
CDR3 protein: CATSDGTGLETQYF
CDR3 DNA: TGTGCCACCAGTGACGGGACAGGTTTAGAGACCCAGTACTTC

J gene: TRBJ2-2
V gene: TRBV24-1
clone size: NA
D gene: NA
CDR3 protein: CATSDRRASLTGELFF
CDR3 DNA: TGTGCCACCAGTGATAGGCGGGCTAGTCTTACCGGGGAGCTGTTTTTT

J gene: TRBJ2-3
V gene: TRBV7-3
clone size: NA
D gene: TRBD2
CDR3 protein: CASRSIAGDTDTQYF
CDR3 DNA: TGTGCCAGCAGGTCAATAGCGGGGGACACAGATACGCAGTATTTT

J gene: TRBJ1-2
V gene: TRBV4-2
clone size: NA
D gene: NA
CDR3 protein: CASSQERDRHYGYTF
CDR3 DNA: TGTGCCAGCAGCCAAGAGAGAGACAGGCACTATGGCTACACCTTC

J gene: TRBJ1-2
V gene: TRBV5-1
clone size: NA
D gene: NA
CDR3 protein: CASSPLAGFDYGYTF
CDR3 DNA: TGCGCCAGCAGCCCGTTGGCGGGGTTTGACTATGGCTACACCTTC

J gene: TRBJ2-3
V gene: TRBV27
clone size: NA
D gene: NA
CDR3 protein: CASGVGGALTDTQYF
CDR3 DNA: TGTGCCAGCGGGGTGGGGGGGGCCTTAACAGATACGCAGTATTTT

J gene: TRBJ1-6
V gene: TRBV2
clone size: few
D gene: TRBD1
CDR3 protein: CASSTGQNSPLHF
CDR3 DNA: TGTGCCAGCAGCACGGGACAGAATTCACCCCTCCACTTT

J gene: TRBJ2-3
V gene: TRBV11-3
clone size: NA
D gene: TRBD2
CDR3 protein: CASSLVSAGGADTQYF
CDR3 DNA: TGTGCCAGCAGCTTAGTGAGTGCGGGGGGGGCAGATACGCAGTATTTT

J gene: TRBJ2-7
V gene: TRBV5-5
clone size: NA
D gene: NA
CDR3 protein: CASSPPAYEQYF
CDR3 DNA: TGTGCCAGCAGCCCCCCGGCCTACGAGCAGTACTTC

J gene: TRBJ1-2
V gene: TRBV5-4
clone size: few
D gene: TRBD1
CDR3 protein: CASSAGGVGYTF
CDR3 DNA: TGTGCCAGCAGCGCAGGGGGTGTTGGCTACACCTTC

J gene: TRBJ1-1
V gene: TRBV5-4
clone size: medium-sized
D gene: NA
CDR3 protein: CASSLRGGTEAFF
CDR3 DNA: TGTGCCAGCAGCTTGCGAGGGGGCACTGAAGCTTTCTTT

J gene: TRBJ2-1
V gene: TRBV2
clone size: NA
D gene: NA
CDR3 protein: CASSGLYQQFF
CDR3 DNA: TGTGCCAGCAGTGGGCTTTACCAGCAGTTCTTC

J gene: TRBJ1-2
V gene: TRBV14
clone size: NA
D gene: NA
CDR3 protein: CASSQDWGHYGYTF
CDR3 DNA: TGTGCCAGCAGCCAAGACTGGGGGCACTATGGCTACACCTTC

J gene: TRBJ2-7
V gene: TRBV24-1
clone size: NA
D gene: TRBD1
CDR3 protein: CATSPGQAALSSTRDEQYF
CDR3 DNA: TGTGCCACCAGCCCGGGACAGGCGGCCCTATCAAGTACAAGGGACGAGCAGTACTTC

J gene: TRBJ2-1
V gene: TRBV4-2
clone size: few
D gene: TRBD2
CDR3 protein: CASSPLAGGGNEQFF
CDR3 DNA: TGTGCCAGCAGCCCTCTAGCGGGGGGCGGTAATGAGCAGTTCTTC

J gene: TRBJ2-2
V gene: TRBV4-1
clone size: once
D gene: NA
CDR3 protein: CASSQVDMGWVTGELFF
CDR3 DNA: TGCGCCAGCAGCCAAGTGGACATGGGGTGGGTTACCGGGGAGCTGTTTTTT

J gene: TRBJ2-5
V gene: TRBV19
clone size: NA
D gene: NA
CDR3 protein: CASSQGTQETQYF
CDR3 DNA: TGTGCCAGTAGCCAGGGGACCCAAGAGACCCAGTACTTC